The 16 T cell receptor beta chains below come from one sample, sequenced in a study of blood T cells in healthy people across ages. A second PCR, run for about 6 to 11 cycles, used a sample-barcoded 5' primer plus a J-beta primer mix. Using its own MiXCR run on the 5' RACE reads, TCRdb lists one record per CDR3 protein. Among approximately 1.5 million distinct CDR3 sequences, roughly 43% were seen once, and the ten largest hold less than 5%. The specimen sequenced was blood. The receptors here all came from a woman aged 18-35 years in good health.

This clonotype was seen at least ten times. The chain employs TRBV27 and TRBJ2-7; a weak D match, TRBD1 (6 bases). The V and J ends lost 5 bases and 4 bases respectively, with 15 bases between them. CDR1 and CDR2 from the germline V gene are MNHEY and SMNVEV (reference sequence). CDR3 size: 14 residues. The CDR3 loop is CASSLTGQGYEQYF. CDR3 sequence (DNA): TGTGCCAGCAGTCTAACGGGACAAGGGTACGAGCAGTACTTC.

This clonotype was counted only a few times. The V gene is TRBV7-2, the J gene TRBJ2-1; D might be TRBD1 (6 bases). V lost 3 bases and J lost 0, with 9 bases in between. This CDR3 contains 15 residues. Germline V lookup: CDR1 SGHTA, CDR2 FQGNSA. Here the CDR3 reads CASSFRTDSYNEQFF. For the CDR3, the DNA is TGTGCCAGCAGCTTTAGGACAGACTCCTACAATGAGCAGTTCTTC.

V and J are TRBV7-9 and TRBJ1-3; a possible D gene is TRBD1 (5 bases). V was shortened by 2 bases and J by 2 bases, with 7 bases between the two germline ends. The germline CDR1 and CDR2 sequences are SEHNR and FQNEAQ (reference sequence). The CDR3 totals 14 residues. The CDR3 region has the DNA TGTGCCAGCAGCTTACCAGGGACTGGAAACACCATATATTTT. This translates into CASSLPGTGNTIYF.

Comment on this clonotype: Germline and junction disagree at one end, which may indicate a read error. V gene TRBV20-1 combines with J gene TRBJ2-1; D tentatively fits TRBD1 or TRBD2 (6 bases each). There are 19 residues in the CDR3. Germline values: CDR1 DFQATT, CDR2 SNEGSKA (reference sequence). In DNA, the CDR3 is TGCAGTGCTCCAGGGTCTCGGGGGCGCGCAGTTGTTCCCTACAATAAGCAGTTCTTC. As protein: CSAPGSRGRAVVPYNKQFF.

This clonotype was detected ten times or more. This chain joins TRBV12-3 or TRBV12-4 and TRBJ2-5; 7 bases align to TRBD1. The junction had 6 bases not matched to a gene; V was cut back by 3 bases and J by 11 bases. The CDR3 covers 12 residues. The CDR3 protein is CASSLTQGEQYF. The CDR3, as DNA: TGTGCCAGCAGTTTGACCCAGGGGGAGCAGTACTTC.

This clonotype was detected a few times. This chain uses TRBV9 with TRBJ1-6; TRBD1 matches 10 bases. Trimming cost V 3 bases and J 9 bases; bases outside gene matches: 12. The CDR3 is 17 amino acids. Germline CDR1 SGDLS, CDR2 YYNGEE. The CDR3 nucleotides read TGTGCCAGCAGCGAAGCGGGGCAAAGACAGGGGGCTTCACCCCTCCACTTT. It yields the protein CASSEAGQRQGASPLHF.

The chain is built from TRBV20-1 and TRBJ2-1; TRBD2 aligns across 12 bases. CDR1 is DFQATT, CDR2 SNEGSKA, per germline (reference sequence). V lost 6 bases, J lost 8 bases, and 17 bases stayed unmatched. This CDR3 region has 17 residues. The CDR3 DNA follows: TGCAGTGCCCCGCGTCCCCTCGCTAGCGGGGGGGCCCATGAGCAGTTCTTC. Amino acid sequence: CSAPRPLASGGAHEQFF.

A few counts support this clonotype. This chain links TRBV7-2 with TRBJ1-2, with no clear D. V gave up 4 bases and J gave up 8 bases, with 11 bases separating them. The CDR3 runs to 12 residues. CDR1 is SGHTA, CDR2 FQGNSA, per germline. The CDR3: CASSYLQGGYTF. The DNA for the CDR3 is TGTGCCAGCAGCTACCTTCAAGGGGGCTACACCTTC.

This chain links TRBV7-8 with TRBJ2-5; D is perhaps TRBD1 (6 bases). V gave up 2 bases and J gave up 5 bases, with 18 bases separating them. Germline CDR1 and CDR2: SGHVS and FQNEAQ. This CDR3 is 16 amino acids long. The CDR3 protein is CASSLSLAGAGETQYF. CDR3 DNA: TGTGCCAGCAGCTTATCCTTGGCAGGGGCTGGGGAGACCCAGTACTTC.

The J gene is TRBJ2-7, the V gene TRBV5-6; D is perhaps TRBD1 (6 bases). The V gene's germline CDR1 is SGHDT and CDR2 YYEEEE. This CDR3 has 14 residues. The V and J ends lost 6 bases and 2 bases respectively, with 15 bases between them. The CDR3 DNA is TGTGCCAGCAAGTTACAGGGAAGAACCTACGAGCAGTACTTC. Translation: CASKLQGRTYEQYF.

This clonotype was observed a few times. The CDR3 is CASSQFSGRRRGTQYF. In nucleotides, the CDR3 is TGTGCCAGCAGCCAGTTTAGCGGGAGACGCCGGGGGACCCAGTACTTC. This chain uses TRBV28 with TRBJ2-5, with 9 bases identical to TRBD2. V shed 6 bases, J shed 7 bases, and the junction held 15 bases outside the gene matches. CDR3 size: 16 residues. Per germline, CDR1 MDHEN and CDR2 SYDVKM.

This clonotype has more than one count but fewer than ten. This chain connects TRBV2 to TRBJ2-2; D might be TRBD2 (5 bases). V dropped 7 bases and J dropped 0 bases, with 9 bases sitting between them. CDR1 and CDR2 (germline): SNHLY, FYNNEI. The CDR3 is 14 amino acids. CDR3 sequence reads: CASNRGSNTGELFF. The CDR3 coding sequence is TGTGCCAGCAACCGGGGTTCGAACACCGGGGAGCTGTTTTTT.

J is TRBJ2-1 and V is TRBV7-9; possibly TRBD1 or TRBD2 for D (5 bases each). Looked up from germline, CDR1 is SEHNR and CDR2 is FQNEAQ (reference sequence). CDR3 length: 13 amino acids. The V end lost 5 bases, the J end lost 5 bases, and 10 bases lay between the germline ends. The CDR3 DNA follows: TGTGCCAGCAGCCACTGGGACGACAATGAGCAGTTCTTC. Its translation is CASSHWDDNEQFF.

CDR3 region: CAWSVRAGATGYTF. The CDR3, as DNA: TGTGCCTGGAGTGTACGGGCAGGGGCCACGGGCTACACCTTC. V gene TRBV30 combines with J gene TRBJ1-2; D perhaps matches TRBD1 (6 bases). The CDR3 runs 14 residues. Germline V gene data show CDR1 as GTSNPN and CDR2 as SVGIG (reference sequence). With 0 bases removed from V and 8 bases from J, the gap between germline ends came to 16 bases.

V gene TRBV7-2 combines with J gene TRBJ1-1; D ambiguous. Trimming pared 2 bases from V and 6 bases from J, leaving 16 bases between. The CDR3 runs to 15 residues. Germline V gives CDR1 SGHTA, CDR2 FQGNSA. The CDR3 reads CASSLLVVGDPEAFF. The CDR3, as DNA: TGTGCCAGCAGCTTATTAGTCGTTGGCGACCCTGAAGCTTTCTTT.

This clonotype occurred many times. The chain combines TRBV29-1 with TRBJ2-1; 8 bases map to TRBD1. The CDR3 has 12 amino acids. From germline, CDR1 is SQVTM and CDR2 ANQGSEA. Unmatched junction bases numbered 3, after V lost 5 bases and J lost 6 bases. The DNA for the CDR3 is TGCAGCGTTTCGACAGGGGCCAATGAGCAGTTCTTC. It translates to CSVSTGANEQFF.